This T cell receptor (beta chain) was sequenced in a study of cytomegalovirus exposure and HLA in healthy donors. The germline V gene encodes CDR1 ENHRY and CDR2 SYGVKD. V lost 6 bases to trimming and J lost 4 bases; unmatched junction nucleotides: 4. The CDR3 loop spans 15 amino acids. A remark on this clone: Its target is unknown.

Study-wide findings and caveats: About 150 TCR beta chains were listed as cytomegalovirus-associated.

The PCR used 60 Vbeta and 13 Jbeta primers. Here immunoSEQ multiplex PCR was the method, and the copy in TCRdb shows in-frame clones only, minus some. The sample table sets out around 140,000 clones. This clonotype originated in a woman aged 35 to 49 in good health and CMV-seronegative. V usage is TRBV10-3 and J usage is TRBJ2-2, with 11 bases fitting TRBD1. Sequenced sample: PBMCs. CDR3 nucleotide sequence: TGTGCCATCAGGCCGGGACAGGGGGTCACCGGGGAGCTGTTTTTT. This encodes CAIRPGQGVTGELFF.